The present entry profiles one TCR beta chain with its context. This entry is derived from a study of shared clonotypes between healthy human individuals. Here immunoSEQ multiplex PCR was the method, and the copy in TCRdb shows in-frame clones only, minus some. The repertoire consists of about 680,000 clones, with roughly 78% occurring once and the leading ten covering approximately 1.8%. Germline-derived CDR1 and CDR2 are MDHEN and SYDVKM. Trimming stripped 3 bases from V and 0 bases from J, with 6 bases between. This CDR3 has 13 amino acids. This sequence joins TRBV28 and TRBJ2-7; D remains ambiguous. The sample was memory CD4+ T cells sorted from blood. The subset here: CD45RA-negative fraction. This clonotype originated in a woman aged 30 to 39 in good health. The CDR3 region is CASSLPLSYEQYF. The CDR3 nucleotides read TGTGCCAGCAGTTTGCCTCTCTCCTACGAGCAGTACTTC.